This T cell receptor (beta chain) was captured in a study of beta chain features in type 1 diabetes. As for the study in general: The study examined about 100 million sorted cells across all samples.

Findings and caveats of the study: Unsettled here was the matter of whether HLA type influences TCRB rearrangement. There was a moderate but significant shortening of TCRB CDR3s in all four CD4+ subsets of Type 1 diabetes patients. For patients, the naive, central memory and Treg TCRB repertoires appeared more alike than for healthy donors.

There are 16 residues in the CDR3. The V gene's germline CDR1 is SGHRS and CDR2 YFSETQ. V shed 5 bases and J 2 bases; nucleotides not matched to a gene: 8. The authors reverse transcribed all of the isolated RNA, so sequencing captured expressed TCRB transcripts. The assay was immunoSEQ multiplex PCR, and TCRdb's table has in-frame clones only and misses some. The table lists 350,000 to 400,000 clones, roughly 15% of them singletons. Comments on this clone: Its antigen is unknown.

The material sequenced was naive CD4+ T cells from blood. V usage is TRBV5-1 and J usage is TRBJ2-3; 10 bases are a match to TRBD2. This clonotype originated in a woman under 30 in good health. In DNA, the CDR3 is TGCGCCAGCAGTAGGGGTCTAGCGGGAGTCACAGATACGCAGTATTTT. The encoded protein is CASSRGLAGVTDTQYF. The full variable domain, in which reference TRBV5-1 and TRBJ2-3 provide the parts outside the CDR3, is KAGVTQTPRYLIKTRGQQVTLSCSPISGHRSVSWYQQTPGQGLQFLFEYFSETQRNKGNFPGRFSGRQFSNSRSEMNVSTLELGDSALYLCASSRGLAGVTDTQYFGPGTRLTVL.